The clone carrying this TCR beta chain was observed many times. Its antigen remains unknown. This specimen belongs to a study of CD8 T cells in ankylosing spondylitis. Points from the study as a whole: Significant enrichment of disease-linked clones was reportedly seen in matched ankylosing spondylitis synovial fluid. Characteristic of ankylosing spondylitis blood, it appeared, was a TCR beta motif comprising several highly homologous variants. Relatively scarce in peripheral blood, disease-linked clones were CD8+.

Molecular-barcoded quantitative 5'-RACE produced these TCR beta libraries. From the 5' RACE reads, TCRdb called clonotypes with MiXCR, one entry per CDR3 protein. The sample holds fewer than 550,000 distinct CDR3 sequences, roughly 5.3% seen once. Deletions cut 3 bases from V and 3 bases from J, with 11 bases between. From germline, CDR1 is SGHNT and CDR2 YYREEE (reference sequence). CDR3 size: 14 residues. The sample comprised blood, either unsorted or a sorted T cell fraction (not recorded which). V usage is TRBV5-4 and J usage is TRBJ2-3; no clear D gene. The origin of this receptor is a male donor with ankylosing spondylitis. CDR3 in amino acids: CASSYGSLTDTQYF. DNA of the CDR3: TGTGCCAGCAGCTACGGGTCTCTAACAGATACGCAGTATTTT.